Below, one T cell receptor beta chain is given with its context. Germline V lookup: CDR1 LNHDA, CDR2 SQIVND (reference sequence). The CDR3 is 13 amino acids. The sample comes from a study of T cell responses to AZD1222 COVID-19 vaccine. Here immunoSEQ multiplex PCR was the method, and the copy in TCRdb shows in-frame clones only, minus some. The sample includes around 84,000 clones, 88% of them seen just once. This chain links TRBV19 with TRBJ2-7, with 8 bases fitting TRBD1. The sequence derives from an adult in good health. Specimen: peripheral blood, collected on day 0 of MenACWY control vaccination. In DNA form, the CDR3 reads TGTGTCGGTCGGGACAGGTCCTCCTACGAGCAGTACTTC. Its protein is CVGRDRSSYEQYF.